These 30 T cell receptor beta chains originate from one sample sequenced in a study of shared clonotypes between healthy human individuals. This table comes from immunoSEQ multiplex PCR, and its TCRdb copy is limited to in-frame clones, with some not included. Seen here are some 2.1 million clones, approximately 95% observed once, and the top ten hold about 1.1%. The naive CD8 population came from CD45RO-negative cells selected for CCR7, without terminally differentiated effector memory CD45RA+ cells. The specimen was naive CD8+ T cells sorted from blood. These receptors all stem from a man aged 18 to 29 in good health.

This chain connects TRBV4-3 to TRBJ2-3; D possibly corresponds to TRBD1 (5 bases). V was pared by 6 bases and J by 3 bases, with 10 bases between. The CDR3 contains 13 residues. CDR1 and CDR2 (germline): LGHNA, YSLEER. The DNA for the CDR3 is TGCGCCAGCAGTCCAGGGATTACAGATACGCAGTATTTT. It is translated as CASSPGITDTQYF.

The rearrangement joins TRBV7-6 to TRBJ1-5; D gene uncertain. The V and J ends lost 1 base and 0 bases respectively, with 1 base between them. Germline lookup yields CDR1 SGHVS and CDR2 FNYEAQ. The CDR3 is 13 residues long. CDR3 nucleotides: TGTGCCAGCAGCTTAGATAGCAATCAGCCCCAGCATTTT. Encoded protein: CASSLDSNQPQHF.

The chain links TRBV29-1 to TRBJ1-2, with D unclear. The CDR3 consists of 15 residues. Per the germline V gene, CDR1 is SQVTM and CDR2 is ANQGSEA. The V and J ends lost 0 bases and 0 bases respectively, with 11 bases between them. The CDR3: CSVEDLVDSNYGYTF. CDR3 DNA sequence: TGCAGCGTTGAAGATTTGGTGGACTCTAACTATGGCTACACCTTC.

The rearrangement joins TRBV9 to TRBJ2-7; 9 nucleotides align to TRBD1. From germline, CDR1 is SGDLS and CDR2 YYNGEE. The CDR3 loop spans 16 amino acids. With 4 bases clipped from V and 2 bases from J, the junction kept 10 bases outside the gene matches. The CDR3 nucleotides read TGTGCCAGCAGCTTCCAAGACAGGGGGGTAACCTACGAGCAGTACTTC. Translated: CASSFQDRGVTYEQYF.

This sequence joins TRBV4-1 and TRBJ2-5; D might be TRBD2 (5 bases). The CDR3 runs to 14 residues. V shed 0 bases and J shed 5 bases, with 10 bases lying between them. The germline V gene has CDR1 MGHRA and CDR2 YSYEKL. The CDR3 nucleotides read TGCGCCAGCAGCCAAGAAGGCCTAGCCGAGACCCAGTACTTC. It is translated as CASSQEGLAETQYF.

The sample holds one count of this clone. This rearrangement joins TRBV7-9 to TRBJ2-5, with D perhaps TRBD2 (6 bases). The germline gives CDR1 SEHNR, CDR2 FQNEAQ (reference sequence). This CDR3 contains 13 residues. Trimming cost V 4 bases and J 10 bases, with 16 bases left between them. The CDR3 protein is CASSSGSGEDQYF. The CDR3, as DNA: TGTGCCAGCAGCTCCGGTTCGGGGGAAGACCAGTACTTC. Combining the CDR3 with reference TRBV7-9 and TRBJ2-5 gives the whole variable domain DTGVSQNPRHKITKRGQNVTFRCDPISEHNRLYWYRQTLGQGPEFLTYFQNEAQLEKSRLLSDRFSAERPKGSFSTLEIQRTEQGDSAMYLCASSSGSGEDQYFGPGTRLLVL.

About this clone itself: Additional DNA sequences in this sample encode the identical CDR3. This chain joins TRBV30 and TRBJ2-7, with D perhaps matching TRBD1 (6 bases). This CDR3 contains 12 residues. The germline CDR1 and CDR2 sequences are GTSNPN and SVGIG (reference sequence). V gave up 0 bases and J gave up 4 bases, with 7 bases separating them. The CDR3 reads CAWSVGGYEQYF. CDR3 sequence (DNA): TGTGCCTGGAGTGTAGGGGGTTACGAGCAGTACTTC. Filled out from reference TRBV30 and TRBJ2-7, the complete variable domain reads SQTIHQWPATLVQPVGSPLSLECTVEGTSNPNLYWYRQAAGRGLQLLFYSVGIGQISSEVPQNLSASRPQDRQFILSSKKLLLSDSGFYLCAWSVGGYEQYFGPGTRLTVT.

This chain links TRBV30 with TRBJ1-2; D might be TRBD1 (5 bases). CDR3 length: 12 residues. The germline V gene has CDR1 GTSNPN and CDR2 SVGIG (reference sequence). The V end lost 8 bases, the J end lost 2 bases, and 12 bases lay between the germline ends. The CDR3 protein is CAGPGPNYGYTF. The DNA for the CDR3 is TGTGCCGGACCGGGACCCAACTATGGCTACACCTTC.

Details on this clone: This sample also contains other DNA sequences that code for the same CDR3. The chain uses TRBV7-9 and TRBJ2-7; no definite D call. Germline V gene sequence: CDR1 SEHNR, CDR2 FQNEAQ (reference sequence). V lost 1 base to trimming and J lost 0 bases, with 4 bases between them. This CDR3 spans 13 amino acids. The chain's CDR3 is CASSLGLSYEQYF. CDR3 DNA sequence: TGTGCCAGCAGCTTAGGCCTCTCCTACGAGCAGTACTTC.

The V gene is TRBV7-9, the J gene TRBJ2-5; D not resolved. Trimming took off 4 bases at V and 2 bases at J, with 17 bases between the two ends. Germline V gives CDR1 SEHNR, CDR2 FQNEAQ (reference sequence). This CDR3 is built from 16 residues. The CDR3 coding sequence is TGTGCCAGCAGCTCCCAGGACCTCGGGTGGCAAGAGACCCAGTACTTC. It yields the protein CASSSQDLGWQETQYF. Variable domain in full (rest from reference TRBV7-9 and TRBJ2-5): DTGVSQNPRHKITKRGQNVTFRCDPISEHNRLYWYRQTLGQGPEFLTYFQNEAQLEKSRLLSDRFSAERPKGSFSTLEIQRTEQGDSAMYLCASSSQDLGWQETQYFGPGTRLLVL.

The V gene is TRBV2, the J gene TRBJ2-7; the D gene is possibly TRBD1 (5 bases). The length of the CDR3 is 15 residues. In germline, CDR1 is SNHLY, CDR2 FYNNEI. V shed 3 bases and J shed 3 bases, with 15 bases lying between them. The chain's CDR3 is CASSDLTAQIYEQYF. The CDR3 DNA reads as TGTGCCAGCAGTGATCTGACAGCACAGATCTACGAGCAGTACTTC. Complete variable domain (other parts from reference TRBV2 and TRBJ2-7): EPEVTQTPSHQVTQMGQEVILRCVPISNHLYFYWYRQILGQKVEFLVSFYNNEISEKSEIFDDQFSVERPDGSNFTLKIRSTKLEDSAMYFCASSDLTAQIYEQYFGPGTRLTVT.

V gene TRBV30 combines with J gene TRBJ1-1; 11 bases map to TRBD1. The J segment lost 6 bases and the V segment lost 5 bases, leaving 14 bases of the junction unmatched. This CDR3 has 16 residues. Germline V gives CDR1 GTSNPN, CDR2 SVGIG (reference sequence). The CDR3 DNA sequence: TGTGCCTGGGCCTGGGGGACAGGGGGGGATGGCTCTGAAGCTTTCTTT. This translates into CAWAWGTGGDGSEAFF. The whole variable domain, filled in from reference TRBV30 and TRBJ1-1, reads SQTIHQWPATLVQPVGSPLSLECTVEGTSNPNLYWYRQAAGRGLQLLFYSVGIGQISSEVPQNLSASRPQDRQFILSSKKLLLSDSGFYLCAWAWGTGGDGSEAFFGQGTRLTVV.

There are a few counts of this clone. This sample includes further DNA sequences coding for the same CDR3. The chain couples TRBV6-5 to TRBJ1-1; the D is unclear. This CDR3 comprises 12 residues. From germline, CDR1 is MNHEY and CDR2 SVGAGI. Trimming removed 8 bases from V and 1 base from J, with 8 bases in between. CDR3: CASRRGNTEAFF. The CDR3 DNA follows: TGTGCCAGCCGAAGAGGGAACACTGAAGCTTTCTTT.

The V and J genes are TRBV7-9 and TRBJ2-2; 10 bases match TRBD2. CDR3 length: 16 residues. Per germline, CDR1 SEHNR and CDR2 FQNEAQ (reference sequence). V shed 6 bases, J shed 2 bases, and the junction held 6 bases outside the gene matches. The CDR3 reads CASRWTSGENTGELFF. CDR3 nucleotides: TGTGCCAGCAGGTGGACTAGCGGAGAAAACACCGGGGAGCTGTTTTTT. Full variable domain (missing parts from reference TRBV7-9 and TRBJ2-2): DTGVSQNPRHKITKRGQNVTFRCDPISEHNRLYWYRQTLGQGPEFLTYFQNEAQLEKSRLLSDRFSAERPKGSFSTLEIQRTEQGDSAMYLCASRWTSGENTGELFFGEGSRLTVL.

This chain's CDR3 is CASSPTSGGNGEQYF. CDR3 DNA sequence: TGTGCCAGCAGCCCGACTAGCGGGGGCAATGGCGAGCAGTACTTC. The chain couples TRBV6-4 to TRBJ2-7; 12 positions match TRBD2. The CDR3 is 15 amino acids. The germline V gene has CDR1 MRHNA and CDR2 SNTAGT. V shed 6 bases and J 6 bases; nucleotides not matched to a gene: 9.

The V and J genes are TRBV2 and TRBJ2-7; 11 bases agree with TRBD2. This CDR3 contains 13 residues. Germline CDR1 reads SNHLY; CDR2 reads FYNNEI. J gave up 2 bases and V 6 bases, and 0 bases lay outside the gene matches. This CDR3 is CASRLAGAYEQYF. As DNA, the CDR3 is TGTGCCAGCAGACTAGCGGGAGCCTACGAGCAGTACTTC.

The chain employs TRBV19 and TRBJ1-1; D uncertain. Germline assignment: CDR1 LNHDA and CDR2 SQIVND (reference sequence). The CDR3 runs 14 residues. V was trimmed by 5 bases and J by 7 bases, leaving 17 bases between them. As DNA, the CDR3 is TGTGCCAGTAGTGCCCCTCGGGCAACCAATGAAGCTTTCTTT. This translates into CASSAPRATNEAFF.

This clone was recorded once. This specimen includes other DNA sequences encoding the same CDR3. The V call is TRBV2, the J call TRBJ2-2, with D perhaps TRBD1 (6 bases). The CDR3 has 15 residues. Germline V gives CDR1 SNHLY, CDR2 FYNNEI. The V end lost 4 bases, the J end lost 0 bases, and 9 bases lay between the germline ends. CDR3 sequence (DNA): TGTGCCAGCAGTGCCGGGACAACGAACACCGGGGAGCTGTTTTTT. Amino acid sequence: CASSAGTTNTGELFF.

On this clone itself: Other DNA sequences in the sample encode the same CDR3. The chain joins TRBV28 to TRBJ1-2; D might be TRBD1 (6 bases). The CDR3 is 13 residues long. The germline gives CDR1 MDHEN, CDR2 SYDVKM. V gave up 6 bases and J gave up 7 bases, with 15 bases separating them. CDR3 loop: CASSFRGGSGYTF. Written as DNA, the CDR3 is TGTGCCAGCAGCTTCAGGGGAGGGAGTGGCTACACCTTC.

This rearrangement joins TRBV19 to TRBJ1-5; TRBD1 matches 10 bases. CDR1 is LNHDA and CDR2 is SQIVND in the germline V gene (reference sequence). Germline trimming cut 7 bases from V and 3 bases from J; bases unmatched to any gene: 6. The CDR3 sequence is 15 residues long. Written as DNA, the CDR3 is TGTGCCAGTATCTCGGACAGGGGGGACAATCAGCCCCAGCATTTT. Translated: CASISDRGDNQPQHF.

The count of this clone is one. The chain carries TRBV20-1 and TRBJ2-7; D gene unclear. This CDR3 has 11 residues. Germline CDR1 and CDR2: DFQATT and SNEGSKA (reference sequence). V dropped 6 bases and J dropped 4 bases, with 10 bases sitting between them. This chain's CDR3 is CSATNQYEQYF. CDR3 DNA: TGCAGTGCGACGAACCAATACGAGCAGTACTTC.

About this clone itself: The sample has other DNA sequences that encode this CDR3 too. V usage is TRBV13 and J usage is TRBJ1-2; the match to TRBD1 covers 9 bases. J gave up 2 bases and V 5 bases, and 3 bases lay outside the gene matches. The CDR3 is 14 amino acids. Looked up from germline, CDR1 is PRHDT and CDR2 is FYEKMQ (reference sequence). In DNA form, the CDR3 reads TGTGCCAGCAGCCTCGGACAGGGGAACTATGGCTACACCTTC. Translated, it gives CASSLGQGNYGYTF.

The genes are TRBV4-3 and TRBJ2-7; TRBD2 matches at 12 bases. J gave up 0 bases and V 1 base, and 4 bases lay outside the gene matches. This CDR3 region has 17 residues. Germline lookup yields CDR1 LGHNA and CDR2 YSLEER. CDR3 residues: CASSQGTSGIVSYEQYF. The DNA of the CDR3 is TGCGCCAGCAGCCAAGGGACTAGCGGGATCGTCTCCTACGAGCAGTACTTC.

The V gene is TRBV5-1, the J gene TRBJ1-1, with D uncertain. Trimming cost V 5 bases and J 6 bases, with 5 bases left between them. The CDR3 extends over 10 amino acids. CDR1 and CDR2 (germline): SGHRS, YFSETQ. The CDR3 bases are TGCGCCAGCAGGGTTCCTGAAGCTTTCTTT. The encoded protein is CASRVPEAFF.

CDR3 sequence reads: CASSISPLETQYF. CDR3 coding DNA: TGTGCCAGTAGTATCTCTCCACTGGAGACCCAGTACTTC. The rearrangement uses TRBV19 and TRBJ2-5; no firm D call. The germline gives CDR1 LNHDA, CDR2 SQIVND (reference sequence). V was cut by 3 bases and J by 5 bases, with 10 bases left in between. CDR3 size: 13 residues.

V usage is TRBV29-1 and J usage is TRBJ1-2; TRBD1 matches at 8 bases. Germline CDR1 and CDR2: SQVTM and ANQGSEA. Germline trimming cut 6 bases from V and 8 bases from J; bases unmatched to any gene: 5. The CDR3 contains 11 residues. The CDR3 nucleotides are TGCAGCGTGGCAGGGGGCCGGGGCTACACCTTC. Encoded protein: CSVAGGRGYTF. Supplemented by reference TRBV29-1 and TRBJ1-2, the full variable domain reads SAVISQKPSRDICQRGTSLTIQCQVDSQVTMMFWYRQQPGQSLTLIATANQGSEATYESGFVIDKFPISRPNLTFSTLTVSNMSPEDSSIYLCSVAGGRGYTFGSGTRLTVV.

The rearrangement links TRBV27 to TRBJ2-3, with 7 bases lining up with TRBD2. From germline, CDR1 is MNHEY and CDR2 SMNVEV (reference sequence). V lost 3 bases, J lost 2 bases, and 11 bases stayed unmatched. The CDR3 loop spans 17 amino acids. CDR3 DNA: TGTGCCAGCAGTTTCGGGACTACCCTCTCCGACACAGATACGCAGTATTTT. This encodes CASSFGTTLSDTDTQYF.

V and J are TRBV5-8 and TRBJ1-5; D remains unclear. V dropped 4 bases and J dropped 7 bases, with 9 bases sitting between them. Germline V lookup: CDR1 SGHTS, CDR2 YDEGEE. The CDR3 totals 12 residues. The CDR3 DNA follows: TGTGCCAGCAGCCCCCGGTCCCAGCCCCAGCATTTT. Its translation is CASSPRSQPQHF. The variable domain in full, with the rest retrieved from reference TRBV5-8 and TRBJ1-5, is EAGVTQSPTHLIKTRGQQATLRCSPISGHTSVYWYQQALGLGLQFLLWYDEGEERNRGNFPPRFSGRQFPNYSSELNVNALELEDSALYLCASSPRSQPQHFGDGTRLSIL.

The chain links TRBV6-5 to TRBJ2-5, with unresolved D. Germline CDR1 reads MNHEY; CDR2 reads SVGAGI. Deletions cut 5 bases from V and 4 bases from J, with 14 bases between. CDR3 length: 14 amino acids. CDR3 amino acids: CASSIRLQRETQYF. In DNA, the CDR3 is TGTGCCAGCAGTATTCGGCTCCAGCGAGAGACCCAGTACTTC.

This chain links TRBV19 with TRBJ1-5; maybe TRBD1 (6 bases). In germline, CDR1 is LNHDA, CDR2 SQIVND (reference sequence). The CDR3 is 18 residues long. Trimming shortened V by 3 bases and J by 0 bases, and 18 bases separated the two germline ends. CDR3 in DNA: TGTGCCAGTAGTATGGGGGGGGCGTTCGCATATAGCAATCAGCCCCAGCATTTT. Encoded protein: CASSMGGAFAYSNQPQHF.